These 9 T cell receptor beta chains came from one sample sequenced in a study of blood T cell repertoires in COVID-19. Here immunoSEQ multiplex PCR was the method, and the copy in TCRdb shows in-frame clones only, minus some. The sample lists 250,000 to 350,000 clones, roughly 83% occurring once. The sequencing input was peripheral blood. These receptors were collected from a human donor with COVID-19, enrolled during active disease. The donor label of this sample is uncertain.

The chain carries TRBV28 and TRBJ1-2, with D possibly being TRBD1 (5 bases). Per the germline V gene, CDR1 is MDHEN and CDR2 is SYDVKM. This CDR3 contains 12 residues. Trimming removed 5 bases from V and 4 bases from J, with 8 bases in between. As DNA, the CDR3 is TGTGCCAGCAGTCGACAGTCCTATGGCTACACCTTC. It specifies CASSRQSYGYTF.

V is TRBV4-1 and J is TRBJ2-5, with 8 bases fitting TRBD2. This CDR3 spans 17 amino acids. The germline CDR1 and CDR2 sequences are MGHRA and YSYEKL. V gave up 2 bases and J gave up 2 bases; unmatched junction bases: 10. The CDR3 bases are TGCGCCAGCAGCCAATACAATTTGGGGACTAGACAAGAGACCCAGTACTTC. This codes for CASSQYNLGTRQETQYF.

The J gene is TRBJ2-3, the V gene TRBV7-8, with a weak D call TRBD2 (6 bases). Looked up from germline, CDR1 is SGHVS and CDR2 is FQNEAQ. Trimming pared 1 base from V and 3 bases from J, leaving 11 bases between. CDR3 length: 15 residues. The CDR3 sequence: CASSLVSGSTDTQYF. The CDR3 DNA sequence: TGTGCCAGCAGCTTAGTCAGCGGGTCGACAGATACGCAGTATTTT.

V and J are TRBV9 and TRBJ1-6, with D unresolved. Germline V lookup: CDR1 SGDLS, CDR2 YYNGEE. This CDR3 region has 14 residues. V gave up 0 bases and J gave up 7 bases, with 8 bases separating them. The CDR3: CASSVEQLNSPLHF. In DNA, the CDR3 is TGTGCCAGCAGCGTAGAACAGTTAAATTCACCCCTCCACTTT.

V and J are TRBV7-8 and TRBJ1-2; no reliable D call. Trimming pared 1 base from V and 1 base from J, leaving 7 bases between. The CDR3 runs 14 residues. Germline V gives CDR1 SGHVS, CDR2 FQNEAQ. The CDR3 spells CASSLGPNNYGYTF. CDR3 DNA sequence: TGTGCCAGCAGCTTAGGTCCAAATAACTATGGCTACACCTTC.

This clone was recorded once. The rearrangement uses TRBV19 and TRBJ2-1; 13 bases fit TRBD2. This CDR3 is 16 amino acids long. Trimming removed 6 bases from V and 2 bases from J; junction bases left unmatched: 4. Per the germline V gene, CDR1 is LNHDA and CDR2 is SQIVND (reference sequence). CDR3 DNA sequence: TGTGCCAGTAGGGCCGGACTAGCGGGAGCCTACAATGAGCAGTTCTTC. It codes for CASRAGLAGAYNEQFF.

The chain couples TRBV6-5 to TRBJ1-1; a possible D gene is TRBD1 (5 bases). Trimming left V 2 bases short and J 0 bases short, with 7 bases between. CDR1 is MNHEY, CDR2 SVGAGI, per germline. The CDR3 is 14 residues long. The CDR3 DNA follows: TGTGCCAGCAGTTACGGGGCCGTGAACACTGAAGCTTTCTTT. It translates to CASSYGAVNTEAFF.

The DNA for the CDR3 is TGCGCCAGCAGCACCAGGGAGAACACTGAAGCTTTCTTT. As protein: CASSTRENTEAFF. The chain links TRBV5-1 to TRBJ1-1; weak D call: TRBD1 (5 bases). Trimming removed 4 bases at V and 1 base at J, with 8 bases between. The CDR3 contains 13 residues. Germline V gene data show CDR1 as SGHRS and CDR2 as YFSETQ. Full variable domain (missing parts from reference TRBV5-1 and TRBJ1-1): KAGVTQTPRYLIKTRGQQVTLSCSPISGHRSVSWYQQTPGQGLQFLFEYFSETQRNKGNFPGRFSGRQFSNSRSEMNVSTLELGDSALYLCASSTRENTEAFFGQGTRLTVV.

V gene TRBV6-5 combines with J gene TRBJ1-2; 9 bases are shared with TRBD1. Germline CDR1 reads MNHEY; CDR2 reads SVGAGI. The V and J ends lost 5 bases and 5 bases, in that order; junction bases with no gene match: 6. The CDR3 has 14 residues. The CDR3 DNA follows: TGTGCCAGCAGTCGGGACAGGGAGAGATATGGCTACACCTTC. Translating gives CASSRDRERYGYTF.